The clone carrying this T cell receptor beta chain was picked up a small number of times. What it binds is unknown. This sample was taken from a study of beta chain features in type 1 diabetes. In the study overall: Examination of sorted cells across all samples involved roughly 100 million cells.

Trimming cost V 2 bases and J 7 bases; bases outside gene matches: 4. The length of the CDR3 is 15 residues. Germline values: CDR1 SGHTA, CDR2 FQGNSA. Study results and limitations: It was possible that PCR favored shorter templates, equally so in patients and controls.

Expressed TCRB transcripts were sequenced because the isolated RNA had all been reverse transcribed beforehand. Each sample of naive, central memory or regulatory T cells had, on average, roughly 3.4 million reads. Sequencing used immunoSEQ multiplex PCR; TCRdb keeps in-frame clones, though not all of them. The sample lists just over 600,000 clones; about 16% were seen once. Sequenced sample: naive CD4+ T cells from blood. The clonotype originates from a man aged 18 to 29 in good health. The chain employs TRBV7-2 and TRBJ1-5, with 11 bases matching TRBD1. The CDR3 DNA reads TGTGCCAGCAGCTTACGCGGGACAGGGGGACAGCCCCAGCATTTT. Amino acids: CASSLRGTGGQPQHF.